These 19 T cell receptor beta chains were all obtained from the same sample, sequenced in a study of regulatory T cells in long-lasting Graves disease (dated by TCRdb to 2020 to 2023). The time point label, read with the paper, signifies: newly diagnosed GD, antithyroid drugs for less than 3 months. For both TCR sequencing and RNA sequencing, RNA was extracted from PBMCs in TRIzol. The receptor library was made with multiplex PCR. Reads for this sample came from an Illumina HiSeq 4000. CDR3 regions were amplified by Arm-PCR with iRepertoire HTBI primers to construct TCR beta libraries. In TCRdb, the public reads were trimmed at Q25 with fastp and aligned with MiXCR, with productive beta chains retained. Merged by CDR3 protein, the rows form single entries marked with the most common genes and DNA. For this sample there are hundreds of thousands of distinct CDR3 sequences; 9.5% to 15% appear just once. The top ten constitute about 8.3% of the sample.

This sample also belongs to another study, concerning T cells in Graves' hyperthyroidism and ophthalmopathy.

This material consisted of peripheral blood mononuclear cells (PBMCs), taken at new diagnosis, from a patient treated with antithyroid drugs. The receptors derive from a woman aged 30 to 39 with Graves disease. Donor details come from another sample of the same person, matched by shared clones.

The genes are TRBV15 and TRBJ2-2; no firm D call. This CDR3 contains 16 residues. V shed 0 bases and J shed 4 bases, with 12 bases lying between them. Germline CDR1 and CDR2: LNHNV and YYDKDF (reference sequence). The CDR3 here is CATSRDPSGPTGELFF. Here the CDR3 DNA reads TGTGCCACCAGCAGAGATCCTTCGGGTCCCACCGGGGAGCTGTTTTTT.

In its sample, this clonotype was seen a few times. DNA for the CDR3: TGTGCCAGTAGCTGGGGGTCTCTAGCGGGAGTGAGCTCCTACAATGAGCAGTTCTTC. Protein: CASSWGSLAGVSSYNEQFF. V is TRBV19 and J is TRBJ2-1; TRBD2 matches at 10 bases. The CDR3 contains 19 residues. The V and J ends lost 6 bases and 0 bases, in that order; junction bases with no gene match: 14. Germline CDR1 and CDR2: LNHDA and SQIVND (reference sequence).

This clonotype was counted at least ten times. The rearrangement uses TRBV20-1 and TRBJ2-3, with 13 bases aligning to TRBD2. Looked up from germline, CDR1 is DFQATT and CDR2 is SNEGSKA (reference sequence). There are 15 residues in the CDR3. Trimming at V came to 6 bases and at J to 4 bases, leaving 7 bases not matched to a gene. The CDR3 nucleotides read TGCAGTGCGACCCCCGGGACTAGCGGGGCAGATACGCAGTATTTT. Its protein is CSATPGTSGADTQYF.

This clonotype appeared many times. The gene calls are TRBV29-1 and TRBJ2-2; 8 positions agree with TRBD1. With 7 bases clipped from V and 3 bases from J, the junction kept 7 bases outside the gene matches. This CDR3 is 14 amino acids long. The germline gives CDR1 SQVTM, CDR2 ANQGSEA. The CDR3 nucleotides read TGCAGCGGGAGACAGGGGAGAGACACCGGGGAGCTGTTTTTT. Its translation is CSGRQGRDTGELFF.

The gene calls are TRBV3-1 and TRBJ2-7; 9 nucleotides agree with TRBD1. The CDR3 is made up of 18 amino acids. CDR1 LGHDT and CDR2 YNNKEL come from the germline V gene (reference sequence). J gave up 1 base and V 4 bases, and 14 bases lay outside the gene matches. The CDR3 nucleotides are TGTGCCAGCAGCCCCTCGCGCCCCGGGACAGGGAGATCCTACGAGCAGTACTTC. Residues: CASSPSRPGTGRSYEQYF.

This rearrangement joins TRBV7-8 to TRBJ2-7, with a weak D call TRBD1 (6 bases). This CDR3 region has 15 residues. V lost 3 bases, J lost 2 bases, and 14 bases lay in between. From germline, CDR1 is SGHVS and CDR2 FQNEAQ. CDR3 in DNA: TGTGCCAGCAGCTTGCCGAGGACAGCTCCCTACGAGCAGTACTTC. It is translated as CASSLPRTAPYEQYF.

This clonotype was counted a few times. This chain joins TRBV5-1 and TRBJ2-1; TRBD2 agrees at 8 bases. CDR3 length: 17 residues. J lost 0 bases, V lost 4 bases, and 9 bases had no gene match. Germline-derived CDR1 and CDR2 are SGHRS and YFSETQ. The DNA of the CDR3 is TGCGCCAGCAGCCAGAGACTAGCGCAAAGCTCCTACAATGAGCAGTTCTTC. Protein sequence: CASSQRLAQSSYNEQFF.

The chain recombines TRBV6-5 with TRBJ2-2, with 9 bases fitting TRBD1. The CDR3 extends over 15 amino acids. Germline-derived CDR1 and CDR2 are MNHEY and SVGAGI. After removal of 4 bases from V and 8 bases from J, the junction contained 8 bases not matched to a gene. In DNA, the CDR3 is TGTGCCAGCAGTTCGGGACAGGGCCTACTTGGGGAGCTGTTTTTT. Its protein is CASSSGQGLLGELFF.

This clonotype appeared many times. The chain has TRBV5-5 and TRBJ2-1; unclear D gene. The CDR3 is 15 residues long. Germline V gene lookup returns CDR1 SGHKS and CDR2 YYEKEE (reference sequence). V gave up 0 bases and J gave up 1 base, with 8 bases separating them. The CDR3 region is CASSLELVSYNEQFF. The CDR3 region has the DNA TGTGCCAGCAGCTTGGAATTGGTTTCCTACAATGAGCAGTTCTTC.

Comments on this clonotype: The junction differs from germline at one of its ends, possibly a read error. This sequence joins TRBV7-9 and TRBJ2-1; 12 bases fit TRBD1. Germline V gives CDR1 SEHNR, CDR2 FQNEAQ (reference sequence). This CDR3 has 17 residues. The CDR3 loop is CASSFPPRDRGRNERFF. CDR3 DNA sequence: TGTGCCAGCAGCTTCCCTCCTCGGGACAGGGGGCGGAATGAGCGGTTCTTC.

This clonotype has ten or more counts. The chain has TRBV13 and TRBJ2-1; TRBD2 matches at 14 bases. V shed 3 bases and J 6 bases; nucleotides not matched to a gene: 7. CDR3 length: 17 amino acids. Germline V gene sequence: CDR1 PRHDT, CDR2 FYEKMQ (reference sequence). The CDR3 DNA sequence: TGTGCCAGCAGCTTCGGGACTAGCGGGAGTTGGGGCAATGAGCAGTTCTTC. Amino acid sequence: CASSFGTSGSWGNEQFF.

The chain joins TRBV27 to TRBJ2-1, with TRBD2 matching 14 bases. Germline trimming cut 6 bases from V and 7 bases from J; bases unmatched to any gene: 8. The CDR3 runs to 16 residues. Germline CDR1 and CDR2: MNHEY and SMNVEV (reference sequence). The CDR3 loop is CASSPTGLAGVNEQFF. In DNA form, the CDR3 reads TGTGCCAGCAGCCCAACGGGACTAGCGGGAGTGAATGAGCAGTTCTTC.

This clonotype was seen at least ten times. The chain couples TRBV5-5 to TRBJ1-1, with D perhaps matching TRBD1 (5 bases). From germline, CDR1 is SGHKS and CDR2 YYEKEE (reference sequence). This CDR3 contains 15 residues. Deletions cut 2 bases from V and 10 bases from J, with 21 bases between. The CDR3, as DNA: TGTGCCAGCAGCTTAGGGAACCTGATCAGGGAACGAGCTTTCTTT. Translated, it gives CASSLGNLIRERAFF. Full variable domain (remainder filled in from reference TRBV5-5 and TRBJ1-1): DAGVTQSPTHLIKTRGQQVTLRCSPISGHKSVSWYQQVLGQGPQFIFQYYEKEERGRGNFPDRFSARQFPNYSSELNVNALLLGDSALYLCASSLGNLIRERAFFGQGTRLTVV.

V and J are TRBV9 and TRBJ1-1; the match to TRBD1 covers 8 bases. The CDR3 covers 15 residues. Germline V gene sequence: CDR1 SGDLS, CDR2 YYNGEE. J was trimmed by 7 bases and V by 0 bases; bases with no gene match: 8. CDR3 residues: CASSVGSGTGIEAFF. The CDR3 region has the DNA TGTGCCAGCAGCGTAGGGTCCGGGACAGGCATTGAAGCTTTCTTT. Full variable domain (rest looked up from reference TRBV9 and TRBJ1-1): DSGVTQTPKHLITATGQRVTLRCSPRSGDLSVYWYQQSLDQGLQFLIQYYNGEERAKGNILERFSAQQFPDLHSELNLSSLELGDSALYFCASSVGSGTGIEAFFGQGTRLTVV.

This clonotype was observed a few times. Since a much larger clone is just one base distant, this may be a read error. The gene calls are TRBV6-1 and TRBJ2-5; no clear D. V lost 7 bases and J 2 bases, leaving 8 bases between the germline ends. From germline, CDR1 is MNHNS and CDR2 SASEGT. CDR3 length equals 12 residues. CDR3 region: CASKTWQETQYF. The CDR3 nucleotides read TGTGCCAGCAAGACGTGGCAAGAGACCCAGTACTTC.

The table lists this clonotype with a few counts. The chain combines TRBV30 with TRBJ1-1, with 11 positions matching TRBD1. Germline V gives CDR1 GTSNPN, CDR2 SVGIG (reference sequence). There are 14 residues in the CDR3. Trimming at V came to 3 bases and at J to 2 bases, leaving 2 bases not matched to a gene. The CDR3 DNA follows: TGTGCCTGGAGGGGGACAGGGGGTAACACTGAAGCTTTCTTT. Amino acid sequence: CAWRGTGGNTEAFF.

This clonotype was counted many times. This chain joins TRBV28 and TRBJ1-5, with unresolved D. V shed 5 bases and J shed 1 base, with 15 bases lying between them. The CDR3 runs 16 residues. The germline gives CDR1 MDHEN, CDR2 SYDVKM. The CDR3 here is CASSRLAWPSNQPQHF. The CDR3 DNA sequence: TGTGCCAGCAGTCGACTCGCTTGGCCAAGCAATCAGCCCCAGCATTTT. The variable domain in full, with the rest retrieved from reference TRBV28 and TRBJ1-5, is DVKVTQSSRYLVKRTGEKVFLECVQDMDHENMFWYRQDPGLGLRLIYFSYDVKMKEKGDIPEGYSVSREKKERFSLILESASTNQTSMYLCASSRLAWPSNQPQHFGDGTRLSIL.

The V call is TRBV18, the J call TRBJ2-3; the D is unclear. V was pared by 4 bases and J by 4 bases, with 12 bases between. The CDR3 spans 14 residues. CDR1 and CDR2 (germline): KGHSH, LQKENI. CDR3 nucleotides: TGTGCCAGCTCACTAATCCCAGAGTCAGATACGCAGTATTTT. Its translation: CASSLIPESDTQYF. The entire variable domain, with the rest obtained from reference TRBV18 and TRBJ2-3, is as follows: NAGVMQNPRHLVRRRGQEARLRCSPMKGHSHVYWYRQLPEEGLKFMVYLQKENIIDESGMPKERFSAEFPKEGPSILRIQQVVRGDSAAYFCASSLIPESDTQYFGPGTRLTVL.

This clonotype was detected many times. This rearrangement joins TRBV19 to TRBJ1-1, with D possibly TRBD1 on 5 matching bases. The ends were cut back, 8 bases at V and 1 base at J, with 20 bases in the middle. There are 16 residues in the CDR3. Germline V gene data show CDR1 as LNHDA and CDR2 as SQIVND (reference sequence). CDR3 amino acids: CASLVARGRPNTEAFF. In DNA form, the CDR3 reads TGTGCCAGTTTGGTTGCGCGGGGACGGCCGAACACTGAAGCTTTCTTT. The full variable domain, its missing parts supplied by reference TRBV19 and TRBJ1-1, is DGGITQSPKYLFRKEGQNVTLSCEQNLNHDAMYWYRQDPGQGLRLIYYSQIVNDFQKGDIAEGYSVSREKKESFPLTVTSAQKNPTAFYLCASLVARGRPNTEAFFGQGTRLTVV.